Listed below are T cell receptor beta chains from one sample, sequenced in a study of a mutant IDH1 vaccine in newly diagnosed glioma. For these receptors, no antigen is known. Sequenced by immunoSEQ multiplex PCR; TCRdb stores in-frame clones only, minus some. This sample has roughly 34,000 clones; over 50% occur once, and the top ten carry about 10%. Sequencing used PBMCs, obtained from a glioma patient whose treatment included an IDH1 peptide vaccine. The receptor source for this set is a woman aged 18-30 years with glioma. The CDR3 runs from the conserved cysteine through the conserved F or W. The order of the fields is V gene, J gene, D gene, clone size, CDR3 protein, CDR3 DNA. D genes are given only for firm matches. Expanded clones are given a class, and other clones once, few, many or no size at all.

v_gene: TRBV15; j_gene: TRBJ2-3; d_gene: -; abundance: -; CDR3aa: CATSYHRDSTQYF; CDR3nt: TGTGCCACCAGTTACCATAGGGATAGCACGCAGTATTTT
v_gene: TRBV6-5; j_gene: TRBJ2-5; d_gene: TRBD2; abundance: -; CDR3aa: CASTRTSGVQETQYF; CDR3nt: TGTGCCAGCACAAGGACTAGCGGGGTTCAAGAGACCCAGTACTTC
v_gene: TRBV4-1; j_gene: TRBJ2-3; d_gene: TRBD1; abundance: -; CDR3aa: CASSQVGTGLRTDTQYF; CDR3nt: TGCGCCAGCAGCCAAGTTGGGACAGGTCTCCGCACAGATACGCAGTATTTT
v_gene: TRBV29-1; j_gene: TRBJ1-1; d_gene: -; abundance: -; CDR3aa: CSVESLIVTEAFF; CDR3nt: TGCAGCGTTGAAAGTCTTATAGTCACTGAAGCTTTCTTT
v_gene: TRBV2; j_gene: TRBJ1-6; d_gene: TRBD1; abundance: -; CDR3aa: CASSVLTGTGSPLHF; CDR3nt: TGTGCCAGCAGTGTCTTGACAGGGACAGGCTCACCCCTCCACTTT
v_gene: TRBV6-4; j_gene: TRBJ2-1; d_gene: -; abundance: -; CDR3aa: CASSLEAAPYNEQFF; CDR3nt: TGTGCCAGCAGTCTAGAGGCAGCACCGTACAATGAGCAGTTCTTC
v_gene: TRBV18; j_gene: TRBJ1-5; d_gene: -; abundance: few; CDR3aa: CASSPVEGRGQPQHF; CDR3nt: TGTGCCAGCTCACCCGTAGAGGGGAGGGGTCAGCCCCAGCATTTT
v_gene: TRBV5-4; j_gene: TRBJ2-2; d_gene: -; abundance: -; CDR3aa: CASSFKQGYTGELFF; CDR3nt: TGTGCCAGCAGCTTCAAACAGGGCTACACCGGGGAGCTGTTTTTT
v_gene: TRBV29-1; j_gene: TRBJ2-7; d_gene: TRBD2; abundance: -; CDR3aa: CSVGLRTSGLYEQYF; CDR3nt: TGCAGCGTTGGGTTGAGGACTAGCGGGCTCTACGAGCAGTACTTC
v_gene: TRBV19; j_gene: TRBJ2-5; d_gene: -; abundance: -; CDR3aa: CASSMSLTETQYF; CDR3nt: TGTGCCAGTAGTATGTCTCTAACGGAGACCCAGTACTTC